This T cell receptor beta chain was documented in a study of T cell responses to AZD1222 COVID-19 vaccine (TCRdb year 2021). Notes on the research overall: A total of around 240 trial participants underwent TCR sequencing, of whom 207 had received two doses of AZD1222 and 26 had received two doses of the MenACWY control vaccine. Trial participants were enrolled by age into 18-55, 56-69 and 70-plus year subgroups, with roughly 160, 29 and 62 TCR-sequenced participants respectively.

The label giving this sample's time point can be read as: baseline before first vaccination. In the paper's terms, the treatment or condition label means: meningococcal conjugate vaccine given as trial control. Vaccinee samples were obtained from the UK trials COV001 and COV002, which included a single-blind randomized controlled phase 2/3 trial of AZD1222 (ChAdOx1 nCoV-19) in healthy adults. For TCRbeta chain sequencing, PBMC samples were collected from trial participants at day 0 and at day 28 after the second dose. General findings and caveats noted by the study authors: The 56-69-year group was small, and its depth increase did not reach significance, likely because of low power. The vaccine-associated CD4 TCRs covered the entire spike protein, and the dominant responses fell in regions 160-218 and 743-854. Because no samples from the day 14 peak response were available, repertoires could be characterized only after the peak T cell response. Spike-specific TCR breadth and depth rose significantly after two AZD1222 doses compared with day 0 and with MenACWY recipients. Participants were mostly white British and included more females than males, and it was suggested by the authors that clonal diversity may have been underestimated. Reportedly, almost half of the unique spike-specific TCRs recognized epitopes lying outside the regions that are mutated in the B.1.351 and B.1.1.7 variants. Conclusions about previously exposed vaccinees were limited because only six AZD1222 recipients were SARS-CoV-2 seropositive at baseline.

V is clipped by 2 bases and J by 4 bases, and the sequence between their germline boundaries is 13 bases long. CDR1 SGHRS and CDR2 YFSETQ are derived from the germline V gene. From the cysteine through the phenylalanine, the CDR3 covers 14 amino acids. The kept DNA is CDR3 alone, 42 bases in frame from the first base. The CDR3 regions of human TCRbeta chains were subjected to immunosequencing. On the authors' methods: TCRs in the repertoires were compared against a reference library of SARS-CoV-2-specific TCRs that had been generated with the MIRA antigen-specificity platform. Breadth meant the fraction of unique TCRs that were SARS-CoV-2-associated, whereas depth meant the fraction of total T cells that were SARS-CoV-2-associated. Using the MIRA data, each spike-specific TCR was mapped to the spike region that the TCR reacts to and placed in a CD4 or CD8 class. Log10-transformed breadth and depth values were compared by one-way ANOVA with Sidak's multiple comparisons tests. Held by TCRdb, this immuneACCESS table contains in-frame sequences only and omits some clones. Under half of the omission traces to an unresolved V gene where checked; the cause of the rest is unknown. V, J and clone size derive from that table, while D and trimming were established from the DNA sequence. For this sample there are 200,000 to 250,000 clones; approximately 94% appear just once. The ten largest clonotypes hold approximately 1% of the sample.

About this clone: This clone's antigen is unknown. Base quality data are lacking; no much larger clone is found one base away.

This specimen was peripheral blood, taken on day 0 of MenACWY control vaccination. This receptor chain uses TRBV5-1 and TRBJ2-7, and possibly TRBD1, on 5 matching bases. This sequence was found in an adult in good health. The DNA is TGCGCCAGCAGCTTAGCCAGGGCCTTTTACGAGCAGTACTTC. It specifies CASSLARAFYEQYF.